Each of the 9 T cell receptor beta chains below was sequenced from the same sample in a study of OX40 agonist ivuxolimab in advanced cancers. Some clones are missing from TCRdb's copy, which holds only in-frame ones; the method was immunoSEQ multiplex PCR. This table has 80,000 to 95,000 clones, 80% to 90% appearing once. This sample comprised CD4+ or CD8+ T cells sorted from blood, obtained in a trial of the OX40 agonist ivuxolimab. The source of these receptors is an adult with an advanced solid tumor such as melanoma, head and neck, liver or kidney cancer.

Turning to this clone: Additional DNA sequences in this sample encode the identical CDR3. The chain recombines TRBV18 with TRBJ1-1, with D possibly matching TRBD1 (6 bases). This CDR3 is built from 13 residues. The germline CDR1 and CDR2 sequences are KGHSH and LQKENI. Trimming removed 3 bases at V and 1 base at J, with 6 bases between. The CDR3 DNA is TGTGCCAGCTCACCGGGACAGAACACTGAAGCTTTCTTT. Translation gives CASSPGQNTEAFF.

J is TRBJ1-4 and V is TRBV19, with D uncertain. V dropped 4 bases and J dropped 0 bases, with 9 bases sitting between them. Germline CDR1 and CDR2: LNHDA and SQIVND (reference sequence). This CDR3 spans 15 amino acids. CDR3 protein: CASSRPSATNEKLFF. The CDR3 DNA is TGTGCCAGTAGTAGACCGTCTGCAACTAATGAAAAACTGTTTTTT.

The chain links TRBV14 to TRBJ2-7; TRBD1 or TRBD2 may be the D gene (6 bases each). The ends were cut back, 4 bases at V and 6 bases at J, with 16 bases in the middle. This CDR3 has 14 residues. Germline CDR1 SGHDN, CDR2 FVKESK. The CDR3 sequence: CASSRRRGGGEQYF. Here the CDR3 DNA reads TGTGCCAGCAGCCGTCGGAGAGGGGGAGGCGAGCAGTACTTC.

The CDR3 here is CASRVGAPGELFF. CDR3 sequence (DNA): TGTGCCAGCAGAGTCGGGGCCCCCGGGGAGCTGTTTTTT. The rearrangement uses TRBV2 and TRBJ2-2, with D possibly being TRBD1 or TRBD2 (5 bases each). The CDR3 contains 13 residues. CDR1 SNHLY and CDR2 FYNNEI come from the germline V gene. Deletions cut 6 bases from V and 6 bases from J, with 11 bases between.

CDR3 nucleotides: TGTGCCATCAGGGGGACGGGGGCCTACTATGGCTACACCTTC. Residues: CAIRGTGAYYGYTF. This chain joins TRBV10-3 and TRBJ1-2; perhaps TRBD1 as D (6 bases). V gave up 6 bases and J gave up 3 bases, with 14 bases separating them. From germline, CDR1 is ENHRY and CDR2 SYGVKD. The CDR3 extends over 14 amino acids.

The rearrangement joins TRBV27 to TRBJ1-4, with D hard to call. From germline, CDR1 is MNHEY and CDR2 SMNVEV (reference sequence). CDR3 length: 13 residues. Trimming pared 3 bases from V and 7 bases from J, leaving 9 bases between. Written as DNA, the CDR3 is TGTGCCAGCAGTTTGGTGCTTGGTGAAAAACTGTTTTTT. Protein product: CASSLVLGEKLFF. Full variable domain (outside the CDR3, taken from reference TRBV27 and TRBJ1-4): EAQVTQNPRYLITVTGKKLTVTCSQNMNHEYMSWYRQDPGLGLRQIYYSMNVEVTDKGDVPEGYKVSRKEKRNFPLILESPSPNQTSLYFCASSLVLGEKLFFGSGTQLSVL.

The CDR3 DNA follows: TGTGCCAGTAGTACCGTTATAGACACTGAAGCTTTCTTT. It translates to CASSTVIDTEAFF. The rearrangement links TRBV19 to TRBJ1-1; D not certain. The germline V gene encodes CDR1 LNHDA and CDR2 SQIVND (reference sequence). CDR3 length: 13 residues. V lost 4 bases and J 3 bases, leaving 9 bases between the germline ends.

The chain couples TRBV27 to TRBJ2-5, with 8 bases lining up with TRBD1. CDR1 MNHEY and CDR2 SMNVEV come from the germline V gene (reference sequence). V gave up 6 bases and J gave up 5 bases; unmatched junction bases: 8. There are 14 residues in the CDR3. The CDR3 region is CASSAAGGGETQYF. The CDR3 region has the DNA TGTGCCAGCAGCGCAGCAGGGGGCGGCGAGACCCAGTACTTC.

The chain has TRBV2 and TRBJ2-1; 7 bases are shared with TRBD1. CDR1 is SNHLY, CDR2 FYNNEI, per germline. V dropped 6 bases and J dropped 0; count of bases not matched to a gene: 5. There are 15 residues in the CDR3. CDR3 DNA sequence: TGTGCCAGCAGGAAGGACAGGATCTCCTACAATGAGCAGTTCTTC. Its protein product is CASRKDRISYNEQFF.